The TCR beta chain under discussion was sequenced for a study of lymphopenia after photon versus proton radiotherapy. Points from the study as a whole: Post-nadir diversity loss with photons came from oligoclonal expansion, particularly CD8+ Temra cells. Relative stability marked proton patients; photon patients lost diversity and naive cells.

CDR1 is SNHLY, CDR2 FYNNEI, per germline. J was trimmed by 0 bases and V by 5 bases; bases with no gene match: 5. The CDR3 runs 15 residues. Generated by immunoSEQ multiplex PCR, the TCRdb table keeps only in-frame clones and is missing some. The sample shows 55,000 to 85,000 clones, under 95% of them seen only once. As to this clone: The antigen remains undetermined.

The receptor's source is a woman in her thirties or forties with cholangiocarcinoma. Specimen: peripheral blood, collected from a patient treated with photon-based radiotherapy. The chain employs TRBV2 and TRBJ1-2; 8 bases fit TRBD1. The CDR3 is CASSSQGDANYGYTF. The CDR3 nucleotides read TGTGCCAGCAGTTCACAGGGGGACGCTAACTATGGCTACACCTTC. The full variable domain, completed using reference TRBV2 and TRBJ1-2, is EPEVTQTPSHQVTQMGQEVILRCVPISNHLYFYWYRQILGQKVEFLVSFYNNEISEKSEIFDDQFSVERPDGSNFTLKIRSTKLEDSAMYFCASSSQGDANYGYTFGSGTRLTVV.